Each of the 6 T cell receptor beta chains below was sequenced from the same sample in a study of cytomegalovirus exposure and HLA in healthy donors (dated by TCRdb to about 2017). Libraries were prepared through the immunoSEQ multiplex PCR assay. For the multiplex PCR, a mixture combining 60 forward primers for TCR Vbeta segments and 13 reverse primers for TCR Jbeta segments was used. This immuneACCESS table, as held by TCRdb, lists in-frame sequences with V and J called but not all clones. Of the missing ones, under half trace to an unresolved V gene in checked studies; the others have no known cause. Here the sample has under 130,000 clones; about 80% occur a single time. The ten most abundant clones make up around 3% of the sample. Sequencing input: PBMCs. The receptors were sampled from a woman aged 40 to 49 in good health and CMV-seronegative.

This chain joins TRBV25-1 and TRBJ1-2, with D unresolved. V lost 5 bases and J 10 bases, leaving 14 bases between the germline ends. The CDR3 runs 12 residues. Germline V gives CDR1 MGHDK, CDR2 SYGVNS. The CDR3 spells CASSPGSGVYTF. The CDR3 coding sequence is TGTGCCAGCAGTCCTGGATCCGGGGTCTACACCTTC.

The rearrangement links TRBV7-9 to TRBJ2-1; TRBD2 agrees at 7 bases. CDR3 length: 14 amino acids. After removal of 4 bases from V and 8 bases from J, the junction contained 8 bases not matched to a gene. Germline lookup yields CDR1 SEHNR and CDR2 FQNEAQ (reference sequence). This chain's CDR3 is CASSWTRPTDEQFF. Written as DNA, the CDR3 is TGTGCCAGCAGCTGGACTAGACCTACCGATGAGCAGTTCTTC.

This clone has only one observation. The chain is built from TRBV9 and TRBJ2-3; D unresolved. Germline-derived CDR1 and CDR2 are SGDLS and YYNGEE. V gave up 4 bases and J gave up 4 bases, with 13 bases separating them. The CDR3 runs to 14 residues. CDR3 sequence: CASSLRAAADTQYF. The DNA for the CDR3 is TGTGCCAGCAGCCTCCGCGCGGCGGCAGATACGCAGTATTTT. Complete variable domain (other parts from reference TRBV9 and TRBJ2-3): DSGVTQTPKHLITATGQRVTLRCSPRSGDLSVYWYQQSLDQGLQFLIQYYNGEERAKGNILERFSAQQFPDLHSELNLSSLELGDSALYFCASSLRAAADTQYFGPGTRLTVL.

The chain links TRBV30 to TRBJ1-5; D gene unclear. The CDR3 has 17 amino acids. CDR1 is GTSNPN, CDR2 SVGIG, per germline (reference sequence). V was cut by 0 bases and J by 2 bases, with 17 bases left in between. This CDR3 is CAWSVPRTQRGNQPQHF. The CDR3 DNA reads TGTGCCTGGAGTGTCCCTCGAACCCAGCGGGGCAATCAGCCCCAGCATTTT.

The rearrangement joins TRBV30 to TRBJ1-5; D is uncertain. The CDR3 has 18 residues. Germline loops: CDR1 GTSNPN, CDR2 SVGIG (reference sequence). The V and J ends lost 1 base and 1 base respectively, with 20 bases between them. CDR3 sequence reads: CAWSASRTRGRSNQPQHF. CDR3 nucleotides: TGTGCCTGGAGTGCTTCTCGAACACGGGGAAGGAGCAATCAGCCCCAGCATTTT.

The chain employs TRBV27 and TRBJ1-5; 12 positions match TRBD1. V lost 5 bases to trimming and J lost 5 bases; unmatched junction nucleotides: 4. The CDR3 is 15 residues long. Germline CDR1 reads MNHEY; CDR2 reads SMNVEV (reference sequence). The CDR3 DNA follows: TGTGCCAGCAGTCCCGGGACAGGGGGCGATCAGCCCCAGCATTTT. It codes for CASSPGTGGDQPQHF.